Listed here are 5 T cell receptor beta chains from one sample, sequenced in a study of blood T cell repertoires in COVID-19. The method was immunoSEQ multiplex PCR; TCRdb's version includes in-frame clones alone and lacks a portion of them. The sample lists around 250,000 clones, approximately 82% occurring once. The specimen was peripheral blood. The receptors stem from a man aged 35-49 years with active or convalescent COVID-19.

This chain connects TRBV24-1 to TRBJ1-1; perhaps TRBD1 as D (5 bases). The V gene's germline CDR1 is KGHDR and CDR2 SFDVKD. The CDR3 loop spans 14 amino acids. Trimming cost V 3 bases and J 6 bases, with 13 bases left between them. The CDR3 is CATSDAQDISEAFF. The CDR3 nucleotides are TGTGCCACCAGTGATGCCCAGGACATCTCTGAAGCTTTCTTT.

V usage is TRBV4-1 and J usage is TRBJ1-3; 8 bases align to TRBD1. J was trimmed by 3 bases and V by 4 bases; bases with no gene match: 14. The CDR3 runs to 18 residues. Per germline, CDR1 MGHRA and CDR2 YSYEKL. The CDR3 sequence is CASSLSGQGANLGNTIYF. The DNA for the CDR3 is TGCGCCAGCAGCCTATCGGGCCAGGGGGCGAACCTTGGAAACACCATATATTTT.

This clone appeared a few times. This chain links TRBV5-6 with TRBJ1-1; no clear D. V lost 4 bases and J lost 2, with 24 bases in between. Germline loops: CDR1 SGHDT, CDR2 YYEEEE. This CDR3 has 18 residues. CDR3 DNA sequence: TGTGCCAGCAGCGATCAGCTTGCACTATACCGGGATAACACTGAAGCTTTCTTT. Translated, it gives CASSDQLALYRDNTEAFF.

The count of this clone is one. The CDR3 reads CASSIDPDRAGYTF. For the CDR3, the DNA is TGTGCCAGTAGTATAGATCCCGACAGGGCTGGCTACACCTTC. The chain links TRBV19 to TRBJ1-2, with 7 bases identical to TRBD1. The germline V gene has CDR1 LNHDA and CDR2 SQIVND (reference sequence). The CDR3 spans 14 residues. Germline trimming cut 0 bases from V and 7 bases from J; bases unmatched to any gene: 5.

CDR3 sequence: CASSFRGHTDTQYF. DNA of the CDR3: TGTGCCAGCAGTTTTAGGGGGCACACAGATACGCAGTATTTT. V is TRBV27 and J is TRBJ2-3, with TRBD1 matching 7 bases. Germline CDR1 and CDR2: MNHEY and SMNVEV (reference sequence). V shed 3 bases, J shed 2 bases, and the junction held 2 bases outside the gene matches. This CDR3 is built from 14 residues.